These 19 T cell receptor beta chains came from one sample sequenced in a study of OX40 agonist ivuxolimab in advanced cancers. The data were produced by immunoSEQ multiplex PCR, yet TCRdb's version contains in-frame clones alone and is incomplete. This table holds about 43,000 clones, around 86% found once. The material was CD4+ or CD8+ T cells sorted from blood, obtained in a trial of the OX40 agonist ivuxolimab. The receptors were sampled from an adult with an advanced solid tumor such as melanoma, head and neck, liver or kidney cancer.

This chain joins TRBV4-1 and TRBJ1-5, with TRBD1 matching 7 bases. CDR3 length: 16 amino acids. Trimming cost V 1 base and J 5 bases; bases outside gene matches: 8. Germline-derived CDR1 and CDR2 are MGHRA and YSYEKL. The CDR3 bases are TGCGCCAGCAGCCAAGGGCTGGGGCAGGGGGATCAGCCCCAGCATTTT. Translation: CASSQGLGQGDQPQHF.

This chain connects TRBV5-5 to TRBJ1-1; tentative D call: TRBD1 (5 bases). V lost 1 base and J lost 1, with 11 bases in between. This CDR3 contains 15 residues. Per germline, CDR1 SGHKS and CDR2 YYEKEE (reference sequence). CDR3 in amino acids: CASSLQGHPNTEAFF. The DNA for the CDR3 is TGTGCCAGCAGCTTGCAAGGACACCCGAACACTGAAGCTTTCTTT.

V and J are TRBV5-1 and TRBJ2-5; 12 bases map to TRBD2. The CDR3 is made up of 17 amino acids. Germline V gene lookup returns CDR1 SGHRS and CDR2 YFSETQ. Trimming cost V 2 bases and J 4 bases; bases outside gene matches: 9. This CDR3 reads CASSFTPSGGEVETQYF. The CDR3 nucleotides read TGCGCCAGCAGCTTCACCCCTAGCGGGGGGGAGGTAGAGACCCAGTACTTC.

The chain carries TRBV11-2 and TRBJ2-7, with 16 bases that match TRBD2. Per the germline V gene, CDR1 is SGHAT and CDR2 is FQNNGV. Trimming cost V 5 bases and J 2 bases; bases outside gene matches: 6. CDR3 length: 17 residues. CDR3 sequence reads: CASSAEGLAGGTYEQYF. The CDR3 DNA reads TGTGCCAGCAGCGCCGAGGGACTAGCGGGAGGGACCTACGAGCAGTACTTC.

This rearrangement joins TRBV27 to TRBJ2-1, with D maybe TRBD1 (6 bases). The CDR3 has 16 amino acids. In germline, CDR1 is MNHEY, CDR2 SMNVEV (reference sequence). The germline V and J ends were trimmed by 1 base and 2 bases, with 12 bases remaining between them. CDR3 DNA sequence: TGTGCCAGCAGTTTATACCCGGACAGAACCTACAATGAGCAGTTCTTC. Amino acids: CASSLYPDRTYNEQFF.

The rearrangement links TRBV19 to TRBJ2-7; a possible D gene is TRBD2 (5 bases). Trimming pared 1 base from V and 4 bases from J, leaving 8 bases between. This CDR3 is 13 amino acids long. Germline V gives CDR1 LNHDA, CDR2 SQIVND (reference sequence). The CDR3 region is CASSIGGFYEQYF. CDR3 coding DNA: TGTGCCAGTAGTATAGGCGGGTTTTACGAGCAGTACTTC.

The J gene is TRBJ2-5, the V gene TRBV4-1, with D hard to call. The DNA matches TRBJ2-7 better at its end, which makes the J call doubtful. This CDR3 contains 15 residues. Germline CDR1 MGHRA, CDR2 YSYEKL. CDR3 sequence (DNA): TGCGCCAGCAGCCAAGAGAACCGGCCTTCCTACGAGCAGTACTTC. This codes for CASSQENRPSYEQYF.

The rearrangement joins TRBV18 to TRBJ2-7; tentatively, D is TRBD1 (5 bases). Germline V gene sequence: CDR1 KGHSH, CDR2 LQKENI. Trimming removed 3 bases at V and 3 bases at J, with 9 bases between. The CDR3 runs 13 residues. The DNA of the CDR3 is TGTGCCAGCTCACCGACAACAGGCTACGAGCAGTACGTC. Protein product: CASSPTTGYEQYV.

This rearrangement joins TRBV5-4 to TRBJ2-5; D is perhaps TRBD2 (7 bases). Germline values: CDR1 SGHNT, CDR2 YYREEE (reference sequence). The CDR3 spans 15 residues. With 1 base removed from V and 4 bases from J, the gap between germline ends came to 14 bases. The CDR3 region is CASSLSRGLGETQYF. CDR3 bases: TGTGCCAGCAGCTTGTCGCGGGGGCTAGGAGAGACCCAGTACTTC.

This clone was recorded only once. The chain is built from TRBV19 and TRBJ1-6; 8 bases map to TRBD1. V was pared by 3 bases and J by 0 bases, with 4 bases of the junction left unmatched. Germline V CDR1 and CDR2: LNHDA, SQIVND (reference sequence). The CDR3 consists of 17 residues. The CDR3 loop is CASSMVQGGSYNSPLHF. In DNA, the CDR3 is TGTGCCAGTAGTATGGTACAGGGGGGCTCCTATAATTCACCCCTCCACTTT.

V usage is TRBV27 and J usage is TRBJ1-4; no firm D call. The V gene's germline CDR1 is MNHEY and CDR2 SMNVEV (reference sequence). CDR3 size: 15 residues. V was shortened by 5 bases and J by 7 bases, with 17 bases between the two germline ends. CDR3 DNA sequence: TGTGCCAGCAGTCCGTCGGGGTTTTTGGTTGAAAAACTGTTTTTT. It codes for CASSPSGFLVEKLFF. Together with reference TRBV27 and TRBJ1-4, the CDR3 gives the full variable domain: EAQVTQNPRYLITVTGKKLTVTCSQNMNHEYMSWYRQDPGLGLRQIYYSMNVEVTDKGDVPEGYKVSRKEKRNFPLILESPSPNQTSLYFCASSPSGFLVEKLFFGSGTQLSVL.

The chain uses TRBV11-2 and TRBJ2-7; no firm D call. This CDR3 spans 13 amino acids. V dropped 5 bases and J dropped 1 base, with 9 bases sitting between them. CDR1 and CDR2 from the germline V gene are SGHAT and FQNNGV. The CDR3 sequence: CASSPTESYEQYF. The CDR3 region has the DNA TGTGCCAGCAGCCCCACAGAATCCTACGAGCAGTACTTC.

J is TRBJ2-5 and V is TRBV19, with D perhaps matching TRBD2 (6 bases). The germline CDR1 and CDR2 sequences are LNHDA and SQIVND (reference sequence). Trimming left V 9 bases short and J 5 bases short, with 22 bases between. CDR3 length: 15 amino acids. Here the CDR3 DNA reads TGTGCCAGCGCCTCCTACCCGGGGACTTACGAGACCCAGTACTTC. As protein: CASASYPGTYETQYF.

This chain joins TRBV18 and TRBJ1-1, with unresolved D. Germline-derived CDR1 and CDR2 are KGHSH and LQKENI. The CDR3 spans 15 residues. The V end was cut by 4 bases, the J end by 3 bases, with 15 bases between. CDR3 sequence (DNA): TGTGCCAGCTCACTTACTATCGGGCAGGACACTGAAGCTTTCTTT. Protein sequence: CASSLTIGQDTEAFF.

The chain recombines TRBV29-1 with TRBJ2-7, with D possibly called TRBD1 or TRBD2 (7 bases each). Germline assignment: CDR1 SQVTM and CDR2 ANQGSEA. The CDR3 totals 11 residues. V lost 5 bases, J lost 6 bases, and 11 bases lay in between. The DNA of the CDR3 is TGCAGCGTTCCAGGGGGGGTCGAGCAGTACTTC. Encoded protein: CSVPGGVEQYF.

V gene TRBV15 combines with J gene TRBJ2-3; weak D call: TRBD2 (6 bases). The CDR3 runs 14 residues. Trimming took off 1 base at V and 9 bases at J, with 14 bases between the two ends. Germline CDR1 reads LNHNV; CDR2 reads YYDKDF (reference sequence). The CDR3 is CATSRVRGSWTQYF. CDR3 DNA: TGTGCCACCAGCAGAGTACGGGGGAGTTGGACGCAGTATTTT.

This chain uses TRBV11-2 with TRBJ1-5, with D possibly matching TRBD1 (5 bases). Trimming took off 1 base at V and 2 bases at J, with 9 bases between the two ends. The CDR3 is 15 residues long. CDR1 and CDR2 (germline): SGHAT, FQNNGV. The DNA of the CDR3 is TGTGCCAGCAGCTTAGGTTGGGGCGGCAATCAGCCCCAGCATTTT. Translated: CASSLGWGGNQPQHF.

The CDR3 sequence is CASSPWAGPYEQYF. Written as DNA, the CDR3 is TGCGCCAGCAGCCCCTGGGCTGGGCCCTACGAGCAGTACTTC. J is TRBJ2-7 and V is TRBV4-1, with D unclear. This CDR3 spans 14 amino acids. Trimming cost V 4 bases and J 2 bases, with 12 bases left between them. Looked up from germline, CDR1 is MGHRA and CDR2 is YSYEKL.

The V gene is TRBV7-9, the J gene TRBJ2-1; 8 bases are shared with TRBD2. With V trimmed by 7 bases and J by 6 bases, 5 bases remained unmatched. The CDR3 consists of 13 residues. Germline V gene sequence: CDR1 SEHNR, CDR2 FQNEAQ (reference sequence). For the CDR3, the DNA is TGTGCCAGCAAGAGTAGCGGGGCCAATGAGCAGTTCTTC. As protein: CASKSSGANEQFF.